The 20 T cell receptor beta chains presented below share a single source sample, sequenced in a study of blood T cell repertoires in COVID-19. Sequencing was performed with immunoSEQ multiplex PCR; in TCRdb, only in-frame clones are kept and a portion is missing. The data show about 83,000 clones, roughly 82% seen once. Sequenced sample: peripheral blood. These receptors came from a woman of 80 years or more with active or convalescent COVID-19.

The V call is TRBV19, the J call TRBJ1-4; possible D gene TRBD1, 5 bases. The length of the CDR3 is 15 residues. The germline gives CDR1 LNHDA, CDR2 SQIVND (reference sequence). Trimming pared 3 bases from V and 4 bases from J, leaving 12 bases between. DNA for the CDR3: TGTGCCAGTAGTATCGCGACAGTTATTAATGAAAAACTGTTTTTT. Protein sequence: CASSIATVINEKLFF.

This rearrangement joins TRBV6-1 to TRBJ1-1; the D is unclear. The V end was cut by 6 bases, the J end by 6 bases, with 8 bases between. Per the germline V gene, CDR1 is MNHNS and CDR2 is SASEGT. This CDR3 contains 11 residues. CDR3 sequence reads: CASRTVPEAFF. CDR3 nucleotides: TGTGCCAGCAGAACAGTTCCTGAAGCTTTCTTT.

This chain connects TRBV23-1 to TRBJ1-6; 7 bases are a match to TRBD1. TRBV23-1 is annotated as an ORF whose role is uncertain. V lost 0 bases and J lost 4; bases outside the gene matches: 6. CDR3 length: 17 residues. The CDR3 here is CASSQSHRGPYNSPLHF. The CDR3 nucleotides are TGCGCCAGCAGTCAATCCCACAGGGGACCTTATAATTCACCCCTCCACTTT.

This chain connects TRBV9 to TRBJ1-6; D unclear. Germline V gene data show CDR1 as SGDLS and CDR2 as YYNGEE. V was clipped by 0 bases and J by 3 bases, with 7 bases between them. CDR3 length: 15 amino acids. The CDR3 DNA follows: TGTGCCAGCAGCGTAGAATCTCGCTATAATTCACCCCTCCACTTT. Amino acids: CASSVESRYNSPLHF.

The chain combines TRBV5-1 with TRBJ2-7; tentative D call: TRBD1 (6 bases). Trimming pared 4 bases from V and 2 bases from J, leaving 13 bases between. Germline loops: CDR1 SGHRS, CDR2 YFSETQ. The CDR3 runs 14 residues. CDR3 sequence reads: CASSGDTFTYEQYF. CDR3 coding DNA: TGCGCCAGCAGCGGGGACACCTTCACCTACGAGCAGTACTTC.

The chain carries TRBV10-3 and TRBJ2-2; no clear D gene. CDR1 and CDR2 from the germline V gene are ENHRY and SYGVKD. The CDR3 has 14 amino acids. V lost 0 bases and J 3 bases, leaving 5 bases between the germline ends. Here the CDR3 DNA reads TGTGCCATCAGTGAGTCACGGGACACCGGGGAGCTGTTTTTT. Translation gives CAISESRDTGELFF.

This clone was seen a single time. CDR3 residues: CASSWTGQSYEQYF. The CDR3 DNA follows: TGTGCCAGCAGCTGGACCGGACAGTCCTACGAGCAGTACTTC. The chain combines TRBV5-4 with TRBJ2-7, with D perhaps TRBD1 (6 bases). V lost 3 bases, J lost 1 base, and 11 bases lay in between. Per germline, CDR1 SGHNT and CDR2 YYREEE (reference sequence). The CDR3 sequence is 14 residues long.

In DNA form, the CDR3 reads TGTGCCAGCAGCTTAGAAGGTAGCGGGGGACAAGAGACCCAGTACTTC. Encoded protein: CASSLEGSGGQETQYF. V gene TRBV11-3 combines with J gene TRBJ2-5, with 9 bases fitting TRBD2. Germline values: CDR1 SGHNT, CDR2 YENEEA. Trimming cost V 0 bases and J 2 bases; bases outside gene matches: 4. The CDR3 has 16 amino acids.

V and J are TRBV11-3 and TRBJ1-1; D remains unclear. This CDR3 region has 13 residues. The V gene lost 5 bases and the J gene lost 0 bases, with 7 bases spanning the gap. CDR1 and CDR2 from the germline V gene are SGHNT and YENEEA. In DNA form, the CDR3 reads TGTGCCAGCAGCAACACAGTGAACACTGAAGCTTTCTTT. Protein: CASSNTVNTEAFF.

V gene TRBV2 combines with J gene TRBJ1-4; the D is unclear. The CDR3 extends over 12 amino acids. Trimming left V 4 bases short and J 4 bases short, with 4 bases between. The germline gives CDR1 SNHLY, CDR2 FYNNEI. This CDR3 reads CASSVGNEKLFF. CDR3 coding DNA: TGTGCCAGCAGTGTCGGTAATGAAAAACTGTTTTTT. The whole variable domain, remainder taken from reference TRBV2 and TRBJ1-4, is EPEVTQTPSHQVTQMGQEVILRCVPISNHLYFYWYRQILGQKVEFLVSFYNNEISEKSEIFDDQFSVERPDGSNFTLKIRSTKLEDSAMYFCASSVGNEKLFFGSGTQLSVL.

The rearrangement links TRBV9 to TRBJ2-3, with a possible D match to TRBD1 (5 bases). This CDR3 has 16 amino acids. Per the germline V gene, CDR1 is SGDLS and CDR2 is YYNGEE. V was shortened by 0 bases and J by 3 bases, with 14 bases between the two germline ends. The CDR3 DNA reads TGTGCCAGCAGCGTAGGTATGGGCGCAGGGACAGATACGCAGTATTTT. Protein: CASSVGMGAGTDTQYF.

The CDR3 DNA reads as TGTGCCACCCGACTAGCGGGGAGCCCCACCGGGGAGCTGTTTTTT. Protein product: CATRLAGSPTGELFF. The rearrangement links TRBV10-3 to TRBJ2-2; 11 bases agree with TRBD2. The V segment lost 10 bases and the J segment 4 bases; nucleotides outside the gene matches: 8. From germline, CDR1 is ENHRY and CDR2 SYGVKD. The CDR3 consists of 15 residues.

This clone was counted a single time. The chain joins TRBV29-1 to TRBJ2-7; 9 nucleotides agree with TRBD1. Germline V lookup: CDR1 SQVTM, CDR2 ANQGSEA. This CDR3 is 13 amino acids long. Trimming took 1 base from V and 10 from J; bases not matched to a gene: 8. CDR3 DNA: TGCAGCGTTGAAGTAAGCCGGACAGGGGATCAGTACTTC. Its translation is CSVEVSRTGDQYF.

The chain recombines TRBV30 with TRBJ1-3; 7 positions agree with TRBD1. Germline trimming cut 8 bases from V and 0 bases from J; bases unmatched to any gene: 7. The CDR3 spans 14 residues. Per the germline V gene, CDR1 is GTSNPN and CDR2 is SVGIG (reference sequence). CDR3 DNA: TGTGCCGCGGGTTCAGGGGGCTCTGGAAACACCATATATTTT. Its translation is CAAGSGGSGNTIYF.

The chain joins TRBV19 to TRBJ1-1; maybe TRBD1 (6 bases). V shed 6 bases and J shed 7 bases, with 21 bases lying between them. Looked up from germline, CDR1 is LNHDA and CDR2 is SQIVND (reference sequence). There are 15 residues in the CDR3. The CDR3 is CASSPQGRGLGEAFF. The CDR3, as DNA: TGTGCCAGTAGCCCACAAGGCAGGGGATTAGGTGAAGCTTTCTTT.

The chain couples TRBV18 to TRBJ1-4; 7 bases match TRBD1. V gave up 4 bases and J gave up 7 bases; unmatched junction bases: 6. Germline values: CDR1 KGHSH, CDR2 LQKENI. The length of the CDR3 is 14 residues. The CDR3 region has the DNA TGTGCCAGCTCACTACGACAGGGCATTGAAAAACTGTTTTTT. Protein: CASSLRQGIEKLFF.

The chain combines TRBV9 with TRBJ1-1, with a possible D match to TRBD1 (6 bases). Germline V gene sequence: CDR1 SGDLS, CDR2 YYNGEE. This CDR3 spans 17 amino acids. Trimming took 3 bases from V and 5 from J, leaving 23 bases between them. The CDR3 nucleotides read TGTGCCAGCAGCGCCGTCTTAGGGGGGGGAGGTAGGACTGAAGCTTTCTTT. Translated: CASSAVLGGGGRTEAFF.

The chain employs TRBV2 and TRBJ2-1; D uncertain. The V end was cut by 8 bases, the J end by 6 bases, with 11 bases between. The CDR3 is made up of 12 amino acids. From germline, CDR1 is SNHLY and CDR2 FYNNEI. The CDR3 region has the DNA TGTGCCAGCTTAGAGCTAACCAATGAGCAGTTCTTC. It yields the protein CASLELTNEQFF. The full variable domain, completed using reference TRBV2 and TRBJ2-1, is EPEVTQTPSHQVTQMGQEVILRCVPISNHLYFYWYRQILGQKVEFLVSFYNNEISEKSEIFDDQFSVERPDGSNFTLKIRSTKLEDSAMYFCASLELTNEQFFGPGTRLTVL.

This sequence joins TRBV11-3 and TRBJ1-1; no firm D call. V lost 3 bases to trimming and J lost 4 bases, with 6 bases between them. The CDR3 has 12 amino acids. Per the germline V gene, CDR1 is SGHNT and CDR2 is YENEEA. CDR3 residues: CASSFGSTEAFF. For the CDR3, the DNA is TGTGCCAGCAGCTTCGGTTCCACTGAAGCTTTCTTT.

J is TRBJ1-2 and V is TRBV6-1; weak D call: TRBD1 (5 bases). V was pared by 2 bases and J by 5 bases, with 21 bases between. CDR1 and CDR2 (germline): MNHNS, SASEGT. The CDR3 spans 17 residues. CDR3 loop: CASSESGTTTIWYGYTF. For the CDR3, the DNA is TGTGCCAGCAGTGAATCGGGGACTACAACGATTTGGTATGGCTACACCTTC.